This T cell receptor beta chain stems from a study of T cell clonality in common variable immunodeficiency. Aged roughly 9 to 70 years, CVID subjects averaged about 38 years old. Blood came from CVID subjects not ill and not taking immunomodulatory or immunosuppressive medication. Study outcomes and limitations: Fewer deletions and N-nucleotide insertions were reportedly seen in common variable immunodeficiency TCR beta sequences. What drives increased CVID clonality needs T cell subpopulation sequencing.

V lost 2 bases and J 0 bases, leaving 9 bases between the germline ends. Germline-derived CDR1 and CDR2 are KGHSH and LQKENI. The CDR3 totals 15 residues. Libraries were prepared by immunoSEQ multiplex PCR; TCRdb keeps only in-frame clonotypes and omits some of them. This repertoire holds under 40,000 clones, and none appear only once. In its sample, this clone was seen many times. The antigen is undetermined. The read ends 3 residues shy of where the CDR3 ends; the end is completed using the germline J gene. Sequenced material: peripheral blood mononuclear cells. The chain recombines TRBV18 with TRBJ2-3; TRBD1 is a possible D gene (6 bases). The TCR originated in a human donor with common variable immunodeficiency. The CDR3 loop reads CASSPSGASTDTQYF. Incomplete CDR3 DNA: TGTGCCAGCTCACCATCAGGGGCCAGCACAGATACG. Using reference TRBV18 and TRBJ2-3 for the parts outside the CDR3, the full variable domain is NAGVMQNPRHLVRRRGQEARLRCSPMKGHSHVYWYRQLPEEGLKFMVYLQKENIIDESGMPKERFSAEFPKEGPSILRIQQVVRGDSAAYFCASSPSGASTDTQYFGPGTRLTVL.